This T cell receptor beta chain originates from a study of blood T cell repertoires in COVID-19. Overall study context: The origin of the acute and convalescent COVID-19 samples was the United States, Italy and Spain.

The CDR3 consists of 17 residues. Trimming shortened V by 5 bases and J by 0 bases, and 16 bases separated the two germline ends. Looked up from germline, CDR1 is SGHTA and CDR2 is FQGNSA. Per the original methods: Reference gene primer amplification yielded estimated nucleated cell counts. Assay: immunoSEQ multiplex PCR; the TCRdb copy retains only in-frame clones and omits some. Clone size and the V and J calls come from that table; the DNA yielded D and trimming. The table includes 150,000 or so clones, 82% detected once. The receptor comes from a woman in her 70s with acute or convalescent COVID-19. Sequences were obtained from peripheral blood. The chain joins TRBV7-2 to TRBJ2-2; D is perhaps TRBD1 (6 bases). CDR3 region: CASSLNGQSSNTGELFF. CDR3 nucleotide sequence: TGTGCCAGCAGCCTCAACGGACAGTCGTCGAACACCGGGGAGCTGTTTTTT.